Detailed here is one T cell receptor beta chain. Only one count was recorded for this clone. The antigen this receptor binds is unknown. Per-nucleotide qualities are absent, and no much larger clonotype sits a single base away. This specimen comes from a study of blood T cell repertoires in COVID-19 (dated by TCRdb to the early 2020s). Regarding the study in general: Collaborator samples came from the United States, Italy and Spain and covered acute and convalescent phases of COVID-19. Where available, HLA class I and class II types were obtained from metadata supplied by the sample provider rather than from assay-based typing. The prospective study material was composed of cDNA or gDNA derived from T cells, B-cell-depleted T cells, or PBMCs. The dataset comprised deeply sampled blood TCRbeta repertoires from subjects exposed to, actively infected with, or recovered from COVID-19. The samples were drawn from the first 160 participants of the ongoing ImmuneRACE study and from some 1,300 subjects provided by 6 global collaborators. Sample metadata almost always included a de-identified subject ID, COVID-19 status, age in years and sex. A freely available public database, intended as a resource for researchers studying the immune response to SARS-CoV-2, is where the repertoires were released.

TCRbeta CDR3 regions were amplified from genomic DNA using the immunoSEQ Assay, a bias-controlled multiplex PCR. On the study's bioinformatics: Nucleated cell counts per sample were estimated from amplification of reference gene primers within the assay. Sequence reads were collapsed and filtered to measure the absolute abundance of every unique TCRbeta CDR3 rearrangement. For each sample, productive Simpson clonality was calculated by taking the square root of Simpson's diversity index across productive rearrangements. TCRdb retrieved this table from immuneACCESS and kept in-frame rearrangements only. Not all clones are present; in checked studies, unresolved V genes account for under half, and no reason is known for the remainder. V and J calls and clone size are those listed in that table; D and trimming were worked out from the DNA. Recorded for this sample are under 250,000 clones; about four fifths of them occurred a single time. In total, the top ten clones hold about 3.9% of the sample.

Broader findings and caveats from the paper: The quantity of clinical and demographic metadata differed by source and by participant and was supplied without curation.

Enrolling through a virtual design, the prospective study's participants ranged in age from roughly 18 to 90 years and lived across some 23 United States geographic areas. In the prospective study, cohorts were assigned on the basis of participant-reported clinical history obtained from a screening survey and a study questionnaire. Exposed participants were defined as having been in contact with someone with a PCR-confirmed or clinician-diagnosed COVID-19 case within 2 weeks of study entry. Mobile phlebotomists in the prospective study collected whole blood, serum and a nasopharyngeal or oropharyngeal swab from every participant. Participants in the prospective study had the option to provide additional blood draws and questionnaires over an approximately 2-month period. Prospective study blood samples were shipped either frozen or at room temperature before DNA extraction. This TCR was sampled from a woman aged 40 to 50 who had been exposed to COVID-19. The source material was PBMCs or T cells enriched from blood (not recorded which).

Here the CDR3 is given as CASSLLPGPQNTEAFF. The DNA sequence is TGTGCCAGCAGCTTGCTGCCAGGCCCGCAGAACACTGAAGCTTTCTTT. This receptor chain uses TRBV5-6 and TRBJ1-1; the D gene remains uncertain. For CDR1 and CDR2, the germline V gene lists SGHDT and YYEEEE. From the cysteine through the phenylalanine, the CDR3 covers 16 amino acids. Left in the record is the CDR3 DNA by itself, 48 bases read in frame from the first base. V is pared back by 1 base and J by 1 base, with 14 bases lying between the germline termini.